The entry below describes one T cell receptor (beta chain). Germline values: CDR1 MDHEN, CDR2 SYDVKM. The length of the CDR3 is 15 residues. V was trimmed by 8 bases and J by 0 bases, leaving 16 bases between them. The method was immunoSEQ multiplex PCR; TCRdb's version includes in-frame clones alone and lacks a portion of them. The sample yields about 73,000 clones, about 88% seen once. This record belongs to a study of control samples from healthy donors and cancer patients. This chain connects TRBV28 to TRBJ1-1; tentative D call: TRBD1 (5 bases). The clonotype originates from a woman between 50 and 59 years old in good health. The sample was blood. The CDR3 loop is CASEQPGGLNTEAFF. As DNA, the CDR3 is TGTGCCAGCGAACAGCCGGGGGGACTGAACACTGAAGCTTTCTTT.